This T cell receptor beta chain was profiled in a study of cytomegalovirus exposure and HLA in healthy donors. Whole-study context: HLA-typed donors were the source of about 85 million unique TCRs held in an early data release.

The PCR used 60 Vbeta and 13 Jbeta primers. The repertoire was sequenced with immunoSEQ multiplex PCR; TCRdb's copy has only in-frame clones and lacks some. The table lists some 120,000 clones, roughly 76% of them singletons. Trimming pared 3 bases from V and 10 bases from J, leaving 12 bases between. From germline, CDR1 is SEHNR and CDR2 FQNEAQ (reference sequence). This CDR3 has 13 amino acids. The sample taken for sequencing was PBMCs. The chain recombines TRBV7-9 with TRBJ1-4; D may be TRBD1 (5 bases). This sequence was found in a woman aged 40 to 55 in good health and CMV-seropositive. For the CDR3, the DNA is TGTGCCAGCAGCTTGGACACGTTCGCAAAACTGTTTTTT. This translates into CASSLDTFAKLFF.